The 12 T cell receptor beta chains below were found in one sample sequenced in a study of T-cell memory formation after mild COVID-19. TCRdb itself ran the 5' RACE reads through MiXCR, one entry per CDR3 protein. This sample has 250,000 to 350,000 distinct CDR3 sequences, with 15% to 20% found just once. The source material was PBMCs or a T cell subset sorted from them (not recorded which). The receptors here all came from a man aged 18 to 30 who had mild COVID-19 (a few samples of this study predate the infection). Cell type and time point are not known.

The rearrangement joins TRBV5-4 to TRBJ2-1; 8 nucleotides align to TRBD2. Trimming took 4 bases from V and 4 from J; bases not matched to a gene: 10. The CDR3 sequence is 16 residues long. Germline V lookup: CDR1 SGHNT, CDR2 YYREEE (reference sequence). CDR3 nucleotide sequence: TGTGCCAGCAGCCGGGGCGGCGGGGGGTTTTACAATGAGCAGTTCTTC. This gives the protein CASSRGGGGFYNEQFF. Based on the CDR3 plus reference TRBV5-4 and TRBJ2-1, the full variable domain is ETGVTQSPTHLIKTRGQQVTLRCSSQSGHNTVSWYQQALGQGPQFIFQYYREEENGRGNFPPRFSGLQFPNYSSELNVNALELDDSALYLCASSRGGGGFYNEQFFGPGTRLTVL.

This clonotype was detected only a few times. For the CDR3, the DNA is TGTGCCAGCCGGGGGCGAAACTATGGCTACACCTTC. This translates into CASRGRNYGYTF. V usage is TRBV7-9 and J usage is TRBJ1-2; D may be TRBD1 (6 bases). Trimming removed 8 bases at V and 2 bases at J, with 9 bases between. CDR1 and CDR2 (germline): SEHNR, FQNEAQ (reference sequence). The CDR3 length is 12 residues.

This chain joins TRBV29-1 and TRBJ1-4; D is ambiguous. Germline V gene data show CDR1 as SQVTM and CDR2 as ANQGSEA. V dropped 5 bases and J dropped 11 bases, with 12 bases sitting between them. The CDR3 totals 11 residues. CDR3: CSVLKIGKLFF. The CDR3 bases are TGCAGCGTTTTAAAGATCGGTAAACTGTTTTTT.

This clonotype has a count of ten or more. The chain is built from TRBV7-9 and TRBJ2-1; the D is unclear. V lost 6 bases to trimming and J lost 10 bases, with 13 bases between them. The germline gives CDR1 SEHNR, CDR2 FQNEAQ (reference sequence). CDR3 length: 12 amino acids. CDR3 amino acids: CASSLNFIEQFF. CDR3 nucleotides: TGTGCCAGCAGTCTAAACTTCATCGAGCAGTTCTTC. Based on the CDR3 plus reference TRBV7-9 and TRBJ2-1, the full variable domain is DTGVSQNPRHKITKRGQNVTFRCDPISEHNRLYWYRQTLGQGPEFLTYFQNEAQLEKSRLLSDRFSAERPKGSFSTLEIQRTEQGDSAMYLCASSLNFIEQFFGPGTRLTVL.

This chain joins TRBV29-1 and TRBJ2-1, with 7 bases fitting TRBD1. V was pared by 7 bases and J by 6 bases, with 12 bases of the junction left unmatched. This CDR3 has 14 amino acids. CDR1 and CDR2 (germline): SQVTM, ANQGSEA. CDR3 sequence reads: CSARGGSPFNEQFF. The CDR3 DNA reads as TGCAGCGCACGAGGGGGCTCCCCTTTCAATGAGCAGTTCTTC.

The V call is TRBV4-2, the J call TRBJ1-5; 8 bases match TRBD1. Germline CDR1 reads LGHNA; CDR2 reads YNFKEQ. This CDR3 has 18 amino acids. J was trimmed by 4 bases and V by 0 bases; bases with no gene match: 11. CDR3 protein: CASSQDPGGDRLNQPQHF. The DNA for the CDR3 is TGTGCCAGCAGCCAAGACCCCGGCGGGGACAGGCTGAATCAGCCCCAGCATTTT.

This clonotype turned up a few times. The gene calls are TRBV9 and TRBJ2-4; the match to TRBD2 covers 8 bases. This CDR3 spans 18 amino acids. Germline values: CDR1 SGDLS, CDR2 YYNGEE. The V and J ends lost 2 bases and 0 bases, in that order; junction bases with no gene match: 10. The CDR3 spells CASSVRGGLAGAKNIQYF. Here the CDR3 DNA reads TGTGCCAGCAGCGTCCGGGGGGGGCTAGCGGGAGCCAAAAACATTCAGTACTTC.

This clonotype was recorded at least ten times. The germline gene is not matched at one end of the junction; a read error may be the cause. CDR3 sequence: CASSPGQNQPQHF. The CDR3 coding sequence is TGCGCCAGCAGCCCGGGACAGAATCAGCCCCAGCATTTT. The chain uses TRBV7-9 and TRBJ1-5; TRBD1 matches 7 bases. CDR3 length: 13 residues. Looked up from germline, CDR1 is SEHNR and CDR2 is FQNEAQ (reference sequence).

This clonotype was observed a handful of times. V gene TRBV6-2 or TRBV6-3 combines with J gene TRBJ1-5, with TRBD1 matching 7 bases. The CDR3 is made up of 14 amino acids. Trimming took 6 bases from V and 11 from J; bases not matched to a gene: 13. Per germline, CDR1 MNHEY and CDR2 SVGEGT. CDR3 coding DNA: TGTGCCAGCAGCACCGGACAGGCCTCGGATGCCCAGCATTTT. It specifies CASSTGQASDAQHF.

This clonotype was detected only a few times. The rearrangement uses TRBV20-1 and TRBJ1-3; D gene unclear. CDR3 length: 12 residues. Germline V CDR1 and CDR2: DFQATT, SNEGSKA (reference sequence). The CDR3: CSVRIHGNTIYF. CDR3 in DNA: TGCAGCGTCCGGATACATGGAAACACCATATATTTT.

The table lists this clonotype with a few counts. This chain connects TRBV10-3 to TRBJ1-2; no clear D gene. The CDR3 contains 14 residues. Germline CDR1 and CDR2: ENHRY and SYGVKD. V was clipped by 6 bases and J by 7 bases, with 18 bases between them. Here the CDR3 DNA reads TGTGCCATCAGAAAAAGAGACGACGGCGGTGGCTACACCTTC. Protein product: CAIRKRDDGGGYTF.

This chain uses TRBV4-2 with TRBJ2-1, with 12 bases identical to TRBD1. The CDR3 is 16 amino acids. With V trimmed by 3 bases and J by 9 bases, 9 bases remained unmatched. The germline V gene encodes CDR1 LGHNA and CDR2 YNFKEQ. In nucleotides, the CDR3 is TGTGCCAGCAGCCAGGAACCGGGGACAGGGGGCCTTGAGCAGTTCTTC. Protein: CASSQEPGTGGLEQFF.